This T cell receptor beta chain was retrieved from a study of blood T cell repertoires in COVID-19 (TCRdb year 2020). About the investigation overall: Samples covering the acute and convalescent phases of COVID-19 were provided by collaborators in the United States, Italy and Spain. Where HLA class I and class II types were available, the types were taken from metadata supplied by the sample provider, not from assay-based typing. Deeply sampled blood TCRbeta repertoires from subjects exposed to, actively infected with, or recovered from COVID-19 were included in the dataset. The samples were drawn from the first 160 participants of the ongoing ImmuneRACE study and from 950 to 1,500 subjects provided by 6 global collaborators. Sample metadata almost always included a de-identified subject ID, COVID-19 status, age in years and sex. The repertoires were released in a freely available public database intended as a resource for research on the immune response to SARS-CoV-2. The material from the prospective study consisted of cDNA or gDNA derived from T cells, B-cell-depleted T cells, or PBMCs. Beyond this particular receptor, the publication reports: Clinical and demographic metadata were provided uncurated, with the amount varying by source and participant.

Participants in the prospective study were aged roughly 18 to 89 years, lived in 24 United States geographic areas, and enrolled through a virtual design. To assign participants to cohorts, the prospective study relied on clinical history that participants themselves reported in a screening survey and a study questionnaire. Each participant in the prospective study had whole blood, serum and a nasopharyngeal or oropharyngeal swab collected by mobile phlebotomists. Participants in the prospective study had the option to provide additional blood draws and questionnaires over a 2-month period. Before DNA extraction, prospective study blood samples were shipped either frozen or at room temperature. The germline V gene specifies SNHLY as CDR1 and FYNNEI as CDR2. V is cut by 5 bases and J by 1 base, and the space between the germline ends is 11 bases. Reading from cysteine to phenylalanine, the CDR3 counts 14 amino acids. CDR3 DNA only is kept here, 42 bases in frame from base 1.

Concerning this clone itself: No cognate antigen has been identified for it. Base qualities were left out, and no much larger clone turns up one base away.

TCRbeta CDR3 regions were amplified from genomic DNA using the immunoSEQ Assay, a bias-controlled multiplex PCR. As for the original processing: The number of nucleated cells in each sample was estimated by amplification of reference gene primers within the assay. Sequence reads were collapsed and filtered to measure the absolute abundance of every unique TCRbeta CDR3 rearrangement. For each sample, productive Simpson clonality was calculated by taking the square root of Simpson's diversity index across productive rearrangements. TCRdb obtained this table from immuneACCESS and retained in-frame rearrangements with V and J assigned. These tables miss some clones; where compared with another copy, unresolved V genes account for less than half of the shortfall, and the remainder is unexplained. D and trimming come from the DNA, and the V and J calls and clone size come from that table. The sample contains fewer than 200,000 clones, over 70% of them found a single time. The top ten hold 3.6% of the sample.

Input material: PBMCs or T cells enriched from blood (not recorded which). The chain couples TRBV2 to TRBJ1-1; confidence is insufficient to name the D gene. The clonotype originates from a woman aged 50 to 60 in a cohort exposed to, infected with or recovered from COVID-19 (not recorded which). The CDR3 protein: CASSTGVGNTEAFF. The sequenced DNA: TGTGCCAGCAGTACCGGGGTGGGGAACACTGAAGCTTTCTTT.